In its sample, the clone carrying this T cell receptor (beta chain) was seen a few times. The antigen remains unidentified. Trimming left V 6 bases short and J 5 bases short, with 13 bases between. CDR1 and CDR2 (germline): MDHEN, SYDVKM. The CDR3 contains 13 residues. Sequencing of TCRB used Survey level resolution. Sequenced by immunoSEQ multiplex PCR; TCRdb stores in-frame clones only, minus some. The sample lists 12,000 or so clones, more than 75% occurring once. Stated time point: 2015-2016 season, pre-vaccination. Community-dwelling subjects without influenza vaccination in the prior 6 months were enrolled. Cells are cTfh (non-naive CD4+CXCR5+PD-1+), split by ICOS and CD38 into double-positive or double-negative. This specimen belongs to a study of follicular helper T cells after annual influenza vaccination. Findings and caveats of the study: Change in circulating plasmablasts correlated with ICOS+CD38+ cTfh clonality change.

This specimen consisted of CXCR5+ CD38- circulating T follicular helper cells from blood, obtained on the day of influenza vaccination. Subset denoted: circulating Tfh, non-naive CD4+CXCR5+PD-1+ (ICOS+CD38+ or ICOS-CD38-). The source of this sequence is an adult who received the influenza vaccine. The chain combines TRBV28 with TRBJ2-5, with a possible D match to TRBD1 (6 bases). Here the CDR3 DNA reads TGTGCCAGCAGGCAAGGGGGTTCGGAGACCCAGTACTTC. Its protein is CASRQGGSETQYF.